A selection of T cell receptor beta chains follows, all from one sample in a study of T cells in Graves' hyperthyroidism and ophthalmopathy. MiXCR, run by TCRdb on the multiplex PCR reads, gives a single entry per CDR3 protein. The repertoire holds about 600,000 distinct CDR3 sequences, with approximately 15% as singletons. The specimen sequenced was blood. These receptors originate from a woman between 18 and 30 years old with Graves' ophthalmopathy. Both conserved end residues are part of each CDR3. The order of the fields is D gene, V gene, J gene, clone size, CDR3 protein, CDR3 DNA. The D gene is left open where the match is weak. A row's size may be missing; if present it is once, few, many or a size class.

.	TRBV18	TRBJ1-4	.	CASSPRESEKLFF	TGTGCCAGCTCACCGAGGGAGAGTGAAAAACTGTTTTTT
TRBD2	TRBV28	TRBJ2-7	few	CASSSFGTSYEQYF	TGTGCCAGCAGTTCATTCGGGACTAGCTACGAGCAGTACTTC
TRBD2	TRBV6-2/TRBV6-3	TRBJ2-1	many	CASSYRSVLTSGGYNEQFF	TGTGCCAGCAGTTACCGGTCCGTCTTGACTAGCGGGGGTTACAATGAGCAGTTCTTC
.	TRBV24-1	TRBJ1-3	many	CATSDLSQGRNTIYF	TGTGCCACCAGTGATTTGTCACAGGGCAGAAACACCATATATTTT
TRBD1	TRBV19	TRBJ1-1	many	CASSRQGGNTEAFF	TGTGCCAGTAGTCGACAGGGGGGGAACACTGAAGCTTTCTTT
TRBD2	TRBV11-2	TRBJ2-2	.	CASSLTASSGGGGELFF	TGTGCCAGCAGCTTAACGGCGTCTAGCGGGGGAGGCGGGGAGCTGTTTTTT
.	TRBV7-6	TRBJ2-3	many	CASSFRSDTQYF	TGTGCCAGCAGCTTTCGGAGCGATACGCAGTATTTT
.	TRBV29-1	TRBJ2-7	once	CSVEDSYEQYF	TGCAGCGTTGAAGATTCTTACGAGCAGTACTTC
TRBD2	TRBV7-7	TRBJ2-5	many	CASSYIGTSREETQYF	TGTGCTAGCAGCTATATCGGGACTAGCCGCGAAGAGACCCAGTACTTC
TRBD1	TRBV27	TRBJ2-7	.	CASRVGQGYEQYF	TGTGCCAGCAGAGTGGGACAGGGCTACGAGCAGTACTTC
.	TRBV7-2	TRBJ2-4	many	CASSSRTDLAKNIQYF	TGTGCCAGCAGCTCTAGGACAGATCTAGCCAAAAACATTCAGTACTTC
TRBD1	TRBV24-1	TRBJ1-2	.	CATSDLTGGNGYTF	TGTGCCACCAGTGATTTAACAGGGGGGAATGGCTACACCTTC
.	TRBV24-1	TRBJ2-7	.	CATSDLSQSEQYF	TGTGCCACCAGTGATTTGTCCCAGTCGGAGCAGTACTTC
.	TRBV15	TRBJ1-5	many	CATSSPGGPQHF	TGTGCCACCAGCTCCCCGGGAGGGCCCCAGCATTTT
.	TRBV7-8	TRBJ1-1	many	CASSSQQNTEAFF	TGTGCCAGCAGCTCCCAACAGAACACTGAAGCTTTCTTT
.	TRBV6-2/TRBV6-3	TRBJ1-5	many	CASSYSSQVGQPQHF	TGTGCCAGCAGTTACTCGTCGCAGGTGGGTCAGCCCCAGCATTTT
.	TRBV7-7	TRBJ2-3	.	CASSLAEAVTDTQYF	TGTGCTAGCAGCTTAGCAGAAGCGGTCACAGATACGCAGTATTTT
.	TRBV20-1	TRBJ1-1	many	CSAREGLGANTEAFF	TGCAGTGCTAGAGAGGGGTTGGGGGCGAACACTGAAGCTTTCTTT
TRBD1	TRBV30	TRBJ1-2	.	CAWSTGQGRVSYGYTF	TGTGCCTGGAGTACGGGACAGGGGAGGGTTAGCTATGGCTACACCTTC
TRBD1	TRBV9	TRBJ2-1	.	CASSIRQGADNEQFF	TGTGCCAGCAGCATTCGACAGGGGGCGGACAATGAGCAGTTCTTC
.	TRBV19	TRBJ1-5	.	CASSIQVMKPQHF	TGTGCCAGTAGTATACAGGTGATGAAGCCCCAGCATTTT
.	TRBV3-2	TRBJ1-1	.	CASSPHGTIRRGGGNTEAFF	TGTGCCAGCAGCCCCCATGGGACAATTCGGCGCGGGGGAGGGAACACTGAAGCTTTCTTT
TRBD2	TRBV3-1	TRBJ2-1	.	CASSQARLADNEQFF	TGTGCCAGCAGCCAAGCACGCCTAGCGGACAATGAGCAGTTCTTC
TRBD1	TRBV6-1	TRBJ1-3	.	CASSSHRGPGNTIYF	TGTGCCAGCAGTTCCCACAGGGGGCCTGGAAACACCATATATTTT
TRBD1	TRBV6-5	TRBJ1-4	many	CASSYEPRQGVEKLFF	TGTGCCAGCAGTTACGAACCGAGACAGGGTGTTGAAAAACTGTTTTTT
TRBD1	TRBV27	TRBJ1-2	many	CASSLSLQGANYGYTF	TGTGCCAGCAGTTTATCCCTCCAGGGGGCGAACTATGGCTACACCTTC
TRBD2	TRBV19	TRBJ2-7	few	CASSTTLAVSYEQYF	TGTGCCAGTAGCACAACACTAGCGGTCTCCTACGAGCAGTACTTC
.	TRBV7-2	TRBJ2-1	many	CASSSPGHYNEQFF	TGTGCCAGCAGCTCCCCGGGACATTACAATGAGCAGTTCTTC
TRBD2	TRBV28	TRBJ2-3	many	CASLTKLAGADTQYF	TGTGCCAGCCTGACTAAGCTAGCGGGAGCAGATACGCAGTATTTT
.	TRBV9	TRBJ2-5	.	CASSVEGAPQYF	TGTGCCAGCAGCGTAGAGGGAGCTCCCCAGTACTTC
TRBD1	TRBV6-5	TRBJ1-5	many	CASSYRLTGEGQPQHF	TGTGCCAGCAGTTACCGACTGACAGGGGAAGGTCAGCCCCAGCATTTT
.	TRBV24-1	TRBJ1-4	few	CATSPGSSPTNEKLFF	TGTGCCACCAGCCCCGGTAGCTCACCAACTAATGAAAAACTGTTTTTT
TRBD1	TRBV5-1	TRBJ2-7	.	CASSYDGTGGTYEQYF	TGCGCCAGCAGCTACGACGGGACAGGGGGAACCTACGAGCAGTACTTC
.	TRBV4-1	TRBJ1-1	.	CASSHWGLNTEAFF	TGCGCCAGCAGCCATTGGGGGTTGAACACTGAAGCTTTCTTT
TRBD1	TRBV6-1	TRBJ1-2	few	CASKELGQVMRGTF	TGTGCCAGCAAAGAGTTAGGACAGGTGATGCGTGGCACCTTC
.	TRBV27	TRBJ2-7	.	CASSPNPIQPCEQYF	TGTGCCAGCAGTCCAAACCCTATACAGCCCTGCGAGCAGTACTTC
TRBD1	TRBV9	TRBJ2-7	many	CASSTRTGGSYEQYF	TGTGCCAGCAGCACCCGGACAGGGGGGTCCTACGAGCAGTACTTC
.	TRBV2	TRBJ2-7	few	CASKQRSYEQYF	TGTGCCAGCAAGCAACGCTCCTACGAGCAGTACTTC
TRBD1	TRBV19	TRBJ1-4	.	CASSVGTGEKLFF	TGTGCCAGTAGTGTCGGGACAGGGGAAAAACTGTTTTTT
TRBD2	TRBV18	TRBJ2-1	many	CASSPPSGSSSHEQFF	TGTGCCAGCTCACCACCAAGCGGGAGTTCATCTCATGAGCAGTTCTTC
.	TRBV30	TRBJ1-1	many	CAWGNAGTEAFF	TGTGCCTGGGGGAACGCGGGCACTGAAGCTTTCTTT
.	TRBV6-2/TRBV6-3	TRBJ1-1	.	CASSVSWANTEAFF	TGTGCCAGCAGTGTAAGTTGGGCGAACACTGAAGCTTTCTTT
TRBD2	TRBV19	TRBJ2-7	.	CASSVGLAGAYEQYF	TGTGCCAGTAGTGTAGGACTAGCGGGAGCCTACGAGCAGTACTTC
.	TRBV2	TRBJ2-7	many	CASSPHRDEQYF	TGTGCCAGCAGCCCTCATCGGGACGAGCAGTACTTC
.	TRBV6-1	TRBJ1-3	few	CASRIGGSGNTIYF	TGTGCCAGCAGGATCGGTGGGTCTGGAAACACCATATATTTT
.	TRBV7-2	TRBJ1-4	.	CASSSSLGGWKLFF	TGTGCCAGCAGCTCCTCCCTGGGGGGGTGGAAACTGTTTTTT